The 14 T cell receptor beta chains given below trace back to one sample, sequenced in a study of human T cells and chemical hapten exposure. TCRdb reprocessed the RACE reads via MiXCR and lists one record per CDR3 protein. The table has tens of thousands of distinct CDR3 sequences, about an eighth seen once. Time point defined: patch test 3, about 24 weeks after DPC sensitization. Treatment indicated: therapeutic diphenylcyclopropenone sensitization with weekly scalp DPC. The specimen was whole blood, collected in connection with sensitization to the hapten diphenylcyclopropenone (DPC). The receptor set was obtained from a man in his thirties or forties with alopecia areata. Some clones in this sample may be carry-over from other donors' samples.

With regard to this clonotype: Mismatch with germline at one junction end may stem from a read error. The chain combines TRBV12-3 or TRBV12-4 with TRBJ2-1; perhaps D is TRBD1 or TRBD2 (6 bases each). CDR3 length: 19 residues. Written as DNA, the CDR3 is TGTGTCAGCAGTGCACTACACCTACAGGGACTGGGATCCTACAATGAGCAGTTCTTC. Amino acids: CVSSALHLQGLGSYNEQFF.

As concerns this clonotype: A much larger clone lies one base from this, so it may be a read error. The chain recombines TRBV11-2 with TRBJ1-2; a possible D gene is TRBD1 (5 bases). Trimming took off 4 bases at V and 3 bases at J, with 9 bases between the two ends. CDR1 is SGHAT and CDR2 is FQNNGV in the germline V gene. CDR3 size: 13 residues. CDR3 loop: CASSSGLDYGYTF. The CDR3 region has the DNA TGTGCCAGCAGCTCGGGGCTGGACTATGGCTACACCTTC.

This clonotype occurred many times. V gene TRBV20-1 combines with J gene TRBJ2-3; D gene unclear. The CDR3 runs 16 residues. CDR1 is DFQATT, CDR2 SNEGSKA, per germline (reference sequence). Trimming took 0 bases from V and 2 from J, leaving 15 bases between them. The DNA of the CDR3 is TGCAGTGCTAGAGATCCAGTACTTTCCCTCACAGATACGCAGTATTTT. Amino acid sequence: CSARDPVLSLTDTQYF.

This clonotype was counted many times. V gene TRBV29-1 combines with J gene TRBJ2-7, with 7 bases matching TRBD1. CDR1 is SQVTM and CDR2 is ANQGSEA in the germline V gene. Unmatched junction bases numbered 7, after V lost 5 bases and J lost 9 bases. This CDR3 has 11 residues. Here the CDR3 reads CSVSDDRVQYF. Here the CDR3 DNA reads TGCAGCGTTTCAGACGACAGGGTGCAGTACTTC.

This clonotype was seen only a few times. The chain combines TRBV28 with TRBJ2-7, with a tentative D call TRBD1 (6 bases). The CDR3 sequence is 15 residues long. Looked up from germline, CDR1 is MDHEN and CDR2 is SYDVKM. Trimming removed 6 bases from V and 5 bases from J, with 20 bases in between. The CDR3 reads CASSHRDTLGHEQYF. In nucleotides, the CDR3 is TGTGCCAGCAGCCACCGGGACACCCTTGGCCACGAGCAGTACTTC.

This clonotype was observed at least ten times. DNA of the CDR3: TGTGCCAGCAGCTTGGGAACCAGGGCGGTGTTTGCTTTCTTT. Residues: CASSLGTRAVFAFF. The chain employs TRBV5-8 and TRBJ1-1; tentatively, D is TRBD1 (5 bases). CDR1 SGHTS and CDR2 YDEGEE come from the germline V gene. Between the trimmed V and J ends, which lost 0 bases and 11 bases, there was a span of 17 bases. This CDR3 has 14 residues.

This clonotype was recorded at least ten times. This chain connects TRBV20-1 to TRBJ2-3; 9 nucleotides line up with TRBD2. Germline values: CDR1 DFQATT, CDR2 SNEGSKA (reference sequence). V lost 3 bases and J lost 1; bases outside the gene matches: 5. This CDR3 spans 15 amino acids. CDR3 nucleotides: TGCAGTGCTAGTCGGGCTAGCGGGGGCACAGATACGCAGTATTTT. Translating gives CSASRASGGTDTQYF.

This clonotype was counted at least ten times. In nucleotides, the CDR3 is TGTGCCAGCAACTCAAGGCGGGACCTTTCAGAGAAAGCTTTCTTT. This encodes CASNSRRDLSEKAFF. The chain is built from TRBV12-3 or TRBV12-4 and TRBJ1-1, with TRBD1 as a possible D gene (5 bases). V was clipped by 7 bases and J by 9 bases, with 24 bases between them. The CDR3 has 15 amino acids.

The chain carries TRBV5-6 and TRBJ2-7; 9 nucleotides align to TRBD1. In germline, CDR1 is SGHDT, CDR2 YYEEEE. After removal of 4 bases from V and 6 bases from J, the junction contained 8 bases not matched to a gene. This CDR3 region has 14 residues. CDR3 in DNA: TGTGCCAGCAGCCGCACCGGGACAGGGACCGAGCAGTACTTC. It is translated as CASSRTGTGTEQYF.

In this sample, this clonotype turned up many times. This sequence joins TRBV4-3 and TRBJ2-7, with TRBD1 identical over 8 bases. This CDR3 has 14 residues. Losses at the gene ends were 2 bases for V and 7 bases for J; bases not matched to a gene: 7. The V gene's germline CDR1 is LGHNA and CDR2 YSLEER. The CDR3 reads CASSQRQGTGEQYF. CDR3 nucleotides: TGCGCCAGCAGCCAAAGACAGGGGACAGGAGAGCAGTACTTC.

This clonotype was observed at least ten times. V gene TRBV3-1 combines with J gene TRBJ2-7; possible D gene TRBD2, 6 bases. Trimming cost V 3 bases and J 3 bases, with 9 bases left between them. The CDR3 contains 13 residues. The germline gives CDR1 LGHDT, CDR2 YNNKEL (reference sequence). Written as DNA, the CDR3 is TGTGCCAGCAGCCATAGCGGAGGCTACGAGCAGTACTTC. The encoded protein is CASSHSGGYEQYF.

In its sample, this clonotype was seen a few times. The rearrangement uses TRBV6-5 and TRBJ2-1, with 8 bases fitting TRBD2. The length of the CDR3 is 15 residues. CDR1 and CDR2 (germline): MNHEY, SVGAGI. V trimming: 6 bases; J trimming: 5 bases; junction bases outside the gene matches: 9. The CDR3 bases are TGTGCCAGCAGCCCGAGCGGCGGGGGGAACAATGAGCAGTTCTTC. Translation: CASSPSGGGNNEQFF.

This clonotype was counted ten times or more. The rearrangement links TRBV29-1 to TRBJ2-5; 7 nucleotides agree with TRBD1. The CDR3 totals 12 residues. Trimming took 7 bases from V and 1 from J; bases not matched to a gene: 3. The germline V gene has CDR1 SQVTM and CDR2 ANQGSEA. The chain's CDR3 is CSARDSQETQYF. The CDR3 DNA sequence: TGCAGCGCCCGGGACAGCCAAGAGACCCAGTACTTC.

This clonotype was detected ten times or more. This chain joins TRBV24-1 and TRBJ2-2; weak D call: TRBD1 (6 bases). V was trimmed by 11 bases and J by 0 bases, leaving 12 bases between them. Germline CDR1 KGHDR, CDR2 SFDVKD. The CDR3 is 14 residues long. CDR3 DNA: TGTGCCAGCAGGGGACGGGCGAACACCGGGGAGCTGTTTTTT. Amino acids: CASRGRANTGELFF.